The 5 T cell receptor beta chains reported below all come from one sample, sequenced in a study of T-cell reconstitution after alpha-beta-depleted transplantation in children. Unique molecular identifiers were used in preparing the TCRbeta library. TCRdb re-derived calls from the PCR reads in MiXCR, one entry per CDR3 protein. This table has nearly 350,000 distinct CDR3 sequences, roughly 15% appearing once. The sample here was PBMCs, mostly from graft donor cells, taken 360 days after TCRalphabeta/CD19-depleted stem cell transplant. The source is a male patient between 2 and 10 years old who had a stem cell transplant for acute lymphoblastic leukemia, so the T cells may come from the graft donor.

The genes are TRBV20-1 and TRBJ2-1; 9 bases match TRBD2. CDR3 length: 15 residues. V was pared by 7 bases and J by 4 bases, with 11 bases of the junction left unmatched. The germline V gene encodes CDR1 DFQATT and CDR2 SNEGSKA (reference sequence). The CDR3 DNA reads TGCAGTGGGGCCGTAGCGGGAGTGATGTACAATGAGCAGTTCTTC. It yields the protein CSGAVAGVMYNEQFF.

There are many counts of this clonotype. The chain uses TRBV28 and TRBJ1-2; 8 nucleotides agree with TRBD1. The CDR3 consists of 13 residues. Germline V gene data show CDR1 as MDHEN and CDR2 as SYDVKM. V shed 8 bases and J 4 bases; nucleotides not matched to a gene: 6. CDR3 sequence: CASVQGDRYGYTF. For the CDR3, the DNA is TGTGCCAGCGTACAGGGGGACCGCTATGGCTACACCTTC.

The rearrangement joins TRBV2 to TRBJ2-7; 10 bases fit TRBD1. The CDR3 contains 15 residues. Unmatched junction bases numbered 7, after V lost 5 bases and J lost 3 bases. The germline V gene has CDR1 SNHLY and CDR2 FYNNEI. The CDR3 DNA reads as TGTGCCAGCAGTCGTGGGGGGACAGGGGACTACGAGCAGTACTTC. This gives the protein CASSRGGTGDYEQYF.

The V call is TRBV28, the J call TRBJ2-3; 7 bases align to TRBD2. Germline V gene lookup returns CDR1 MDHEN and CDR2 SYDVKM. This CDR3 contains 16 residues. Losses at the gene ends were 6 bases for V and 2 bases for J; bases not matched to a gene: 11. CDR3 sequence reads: CASSLTGLADTDTQYF. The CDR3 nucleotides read TGTGCCAGCAGCCTTACGGGGCTAGCGGACACAGATACGCAGTATTTT.

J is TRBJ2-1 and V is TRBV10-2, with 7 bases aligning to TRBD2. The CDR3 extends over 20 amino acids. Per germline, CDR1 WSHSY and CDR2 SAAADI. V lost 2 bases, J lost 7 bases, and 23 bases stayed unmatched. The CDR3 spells CASSEPWTRVTPTIGNEQFF. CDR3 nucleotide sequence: TGCGCCAGCAGTGAGCCCTGGACTAGAGTTACCCCTACAATAGGGAATGAGCAGTTCTTC.